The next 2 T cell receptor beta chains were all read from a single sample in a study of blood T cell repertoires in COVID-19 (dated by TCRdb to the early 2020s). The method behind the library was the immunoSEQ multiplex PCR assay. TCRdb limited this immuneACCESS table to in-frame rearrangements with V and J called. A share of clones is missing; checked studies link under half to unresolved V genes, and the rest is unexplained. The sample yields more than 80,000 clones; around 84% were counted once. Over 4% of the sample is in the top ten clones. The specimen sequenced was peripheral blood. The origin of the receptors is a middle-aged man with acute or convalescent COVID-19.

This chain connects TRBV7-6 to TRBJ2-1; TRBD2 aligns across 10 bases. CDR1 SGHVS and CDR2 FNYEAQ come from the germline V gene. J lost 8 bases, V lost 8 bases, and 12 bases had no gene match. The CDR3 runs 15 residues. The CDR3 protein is CASSTLAGVRYEQFF. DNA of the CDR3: TGTGCCAGCTCAACTCTAGCGGGAGTTAGGTATGAGCAGTTCTTC.

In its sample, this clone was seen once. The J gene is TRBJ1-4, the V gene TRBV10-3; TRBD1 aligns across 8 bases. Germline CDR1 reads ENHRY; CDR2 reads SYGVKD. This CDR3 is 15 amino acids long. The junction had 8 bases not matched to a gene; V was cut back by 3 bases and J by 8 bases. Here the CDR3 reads CAISDNRGGDEKLFF. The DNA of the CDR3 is TGTGCCATCAGTGACAACAGGGGGGGAGACGAAAAACTGTTTTTT.